This passage covers 25 T cell receptor beta chains from one sample sequenced in a study of blood T cells in healthy people across ages. The use of a sample-barcoded 5' primer and a J-beta primer mix characterized a second PCR of roughly 6 to 11 cycles. TCRdb used MiXCR to reprocess the 5' RACE reads, holding one entry per CDR3 protein. The sample includes approximately 810,000 distinct CDR3 sequences, under 30% of them seen just once. Sequencing input: blood. Receptor source: a woman aged 80 or over in good health.

This clonotype has a count of ten or more. The chain employs TRBV14 and TRBJ1-2; no clear D. CDR3 size: 16 residues. The germline V and J ends were trimmed by 0 bases and 1 base, with 12 bases remaining between them. Germline V gives CDR1 SGHDN, CDR2 FVKESK. Here the CDR3 DNA reads TGTGCCAGCAGCCAAGATCCGGGAATAAGTAACTATGGCTACACCTTC. Its translation: CASSQDPGISNYGYTF. Full variable domain (outside the CDR3, taken from reference TRBV14 and TRBJ1-2): EAGVTQFPSHSVIEKGQTVTLRCDPISGHDNLYWYRRVMGKEIKFLLHFVKESKQDESGMPNNRFLAERTGGTYSTLKVQPAELEDSGVYFCASSQDPGISNYGYTFGSGTRLTVV.

Turning to this clonotype: A much larger clonotype is one base distant, so this may be a read error. The V call is TRBV29-1, the J call TRBJ2-1; D call uncertain. Near its end, the DNA agrees better with TRBJ2-7, so the J call may be wrong. The CDR3 contains 14 residues. The V gene's germline CDR1 is SQVTM and CDR2 ANQGSEA. The CDR3 spells CSVVLSPSYNEQYF. Here the CDR3 DNA reads TGCAGCGTTGTATTAAGTCCATCCTACAATGAGCAGTACTTC.

This clonotype turned up a few times. The gene calls are TRBV6-2 or TRBV6-3 and TRBJ2-1; a weak D match, TRBD1 (6 bases). Deletions cut 7 bases from V and 2 bases from J, with 24 bases between. The germline V gene encodes CDR1 MNHEY and CDR2 SVGEGT. The CDR3 sequence is 18 residues long. CDR3 nucleotide sequence: TGTGCCAGCACGCCGGGGACATTCACCCCGATAACCTACAATGAGCAGTTCTTC. Translated: CASTPGTFTPITYNEQFF.

This chain connects TRBV7-6 to TRBJ2-5; D is unresolved. Germline CDR1 reads SGHVS; CDR2 reads FNYEAQ. This CDR3 has 14 residues. V was cut by 4 bases and J by 2 bases, with 11 bases left in between. CDR3 sequence: CASSSTDFQETQYF. As DNA, the CDR3 is TGTGCCAGCAGCTCAACAGACTTTCAAGAGACCCAGTACTTC.

With respect to this clonotype: A much larger clone is a single base away; this may be a read error. V usage is TRBV28 and J usage is TRBJ1-1; 8 bases are shared with TRBD1. CDR3 length equals 15 residues. Germline-derived CDR1 and CDR2 are MDHEN and SYDVKM. V was clipped by 4 bases and J by 4 bases; unmatched bases: 8. The CDR3 region has the DNA TGTGCCAGCAGTTCTGAGTCCGACAGGGGCACTGAAGCTTTCTTT. Translated: CASSSESDRGTEAFF.

This clonotype was seen repeatedly, ten times or more. The rearrangement links TRBV7-2 to TRBJ1-2, with D unresolved. The germline gives CDR1 SGHTA, CDR2 FQGNSA. Trimming stripped 0 bases from V and 3 bases from J, with 8 bases between. The CDR3 is 14 residues long. The DNA for the CDR3 is TGTGCCAGCAGCTTAGCCAGAACGGACTATGGCTACACCTTC. Translating it yields CASSLARTDYGYTF.

The chain joins TRBV20-1 to TRBJ1-2; maybe TRBD1 (5 bases). Germline V gene lookup returns CDR1 DFQATT and CDR2 SNEGSKA (reference sequence). The CDR3 spans 14 residues. Trimming took off 1 base at V and 7 bases at J, with 16 bases between the two ends. The CDR3 DNA sequence: TGCAGTGCTAGAGGGGGCAGGGAATTCGGTGGCTACACCTTC. Its translation is CSARGGREFGGYTF.

This chain joins TRBV30 and TRBJ1-1, with no clear D. Trimming removed 5 bases from V and 6 bases from J, with 13 bases in between. The germline V gene encodes CDR1 GTSNPN and CDR2 SVGIG (reference sequence). This CDR3 is 12 amino acids long. The CDR3 sequence: CAWGYLESEAFF. CDR3 DNA sequence: TGTGCCTGGGGCTACCTCGAGTCTGAAGCTTTCTTT.

The V call is TRBV5-1, the J call TRBJ1-6; D remains unclear. Trimming pared 2 bases from V and 2 bases from J, leaving 8 bases between. Germline V lookup: CDR1 SGHRS, CDR2 YFSETQ. The CDR3 loop spans 15 amino acids. CDR3 in amino acids: CASSLYDPYNSPLHF. CDR3 bases: TGCGCCAGCAGCTTATACGACCCCTATAATTCACCCCTCCACTTT.

Concerning this clonotype itself: Here the CDR3 omits its conserved ending phenylalanine or tryptophan, so a read error is the likely source. The chain joins TRBV11-3 to TRBJ2-1; D is unresolved. The CDR3 covers 11 residues. Germline V lookup: CDR1 SGHNT, CDR2 YENEEA. V shed 0 bases and J shed 6 bases, with 0 bases lying between them. The chain's CDR3 is CASSLDNEQFV. CDR3 coding DNA: TGTGCCAGCAGCTTAGACAATGAGCAGTTCGTC.

The V call is TRBV6-1, the J call TRBJ2-7; no clear D gene. Germline CDR1 is MNHNS and CDR2 is SASEGT. Trimming took off 6 bases at V and 0 bases at J, with 24 bases between the two ends. CDR3 size: 18 residues. The CDR3 nucleotides are TGTGCCAGCAGCGGCCAAACAATCCCCAGCGTTAGCTCCTACGAGCAGTACTTC. Its protein product is CASSGQTIPSVSSYEQYF.

The sample holds many counts of this clonotype. This chain links TRBV6-6 with TRBJ2-3; 9 nucleotides match TRBD2. Germline assignment: CDR1 MNHNY and CDR2 SVGAGI (reference sequence). The V gene end was trimmed by 6 bases and the J gene end by 5 bases; junction bases not matched to a gene: 3. This CDR3 comprises 13 residues. The CDR3 protein is CASRRLAVDTQYF. The CDR3 coding sequence is TGTGCCAGCAGAAGACTAGCGGTAGATACGCAGTATTTT.

This chain joins TRBV20-1 and TRBJ1-2; 9 bases are shared with TRBD1. Germline V gene data show CDR1 as DFQATT and CDR2 as SNEGSKA (reference sequence). This CDR3 spans 14 amino acids. Trimming at V came to 1 base and at J to 4 bases, leaving 4 bases not matched to a gene. Here the CDR3 reads CSARAPGQGYGYTF. CDR3 in DNA: TGCAGTGCTAGAGCCCCGGGACAGGGCTATGGCTACACCTTC.

This clonotype was seen repeatedly, ten times or more. The chain combines TRBV5-1 with TRBJ2-3; unclear D gene. V dropped 2 bases and J dropped 4 bases, with 8 bases sitting between them. CDR3 length: 13 amino acids. Germline lookup yields CDR1 SGHRS and CDR2 YFSETQ. For the CDR3, the DNA is TGCGCCAGCAGCTTCCCCCAGTCAGATACGCAGTATTTT. As protein: CASSFPQSDTQYF. Full variable domain (outside the CDR3, taken from reference TRBV5-1 and TRBJ2-3): KAGVTQTPRYLIKTRGQQVTLSCSPISGHRSVSWYQQTPGQGLQFLFEYFSETQRNKGNFPGRFSGRQFSNSRSEMNVSTLELGDSALYLCASSFPQSDTQYFGPGTRLTVL.

This clonotype came up many times. J is TRBJ1-2 and V is TRBV20-1, with TRBD1 matching 10 bases. Trimming took 1 base from V and 8 from J; bases not matched to a gene: 7. CDR1 is DFQATT and CDR2 is SNEGSKA in the germline V gene (reference sequence). CDR3 size: 14 residues. The CDR3 DNA follows: TGCAGTGCTAGAGGGGGCGTGACAGGGGGCGGCTACACCTTC. Translating it yields CSARGGVTGGGYTF.

Turning to this clonotype: A read error is possible here, since a much larger clone lies one base away. The CDR3 coding sequence is TGCAGTGCTAGTCTATCACAGGGGTGCGATGGCTACACCTTC. Residues: CSASLSQGCDGYTF. The V and J genes are TRBV20-1 and TRBJ1-2; 7 positions agree with TRBD1. The germline V gene encodes CDR1 DFQATT and CDR2 SNEGSKA (reference sequence). The CDR3 extends over 14 amino acids. V trimming: 3 bases; J trimming: 6 bases; junction bases outside the gene matches: 10.

The chain is built from TRBV7-3 and TRBJ2-5; possibly TRBD1 for D (6 bases). In germline, CDR1 is SGHTA, CDR2 FQGTGA. The CDR3 totals 15 residues. Trimming removed 5 bases from V and 5 bases from J, with 18 bases in between. The CDR3 DNA reads as TGTGCCAGCAGCCCTACCTCAGGGGCGTCGGAGACCCAGTACTTC. Encoded protein: CASSPTSGASETQYF.

Note on this clonotype: This may stem from a read error, because a much larger clone lies one nucleotide away. This chain links TRBV14 with TRBJ2-4; maybe TRBD2 (5 bases). The better agreement between TRBJ2-7 and the DNA end casts doubt on the J call. This CDR3 has 16 amino acids. Germline V gives CDR1 SGHDN, CDR2 FVKESK. The CDR3 DNA follows: TGTGCCAGCAGCCAAGATCGACTCAGCCTCGGGGACGAGCAGTACTTC. This translates into CASSQDRLSLGDEQYF.

The chain has TRBV5-4 and TRBJ1-1, with 11 bases fitting TRBD1. The CDR3 is 15 amino acids. CDR1 is SGHNT and CDR2 is YYREEE in the germline V gene (reference sequence). Losses at the gene ends were 0 bases for V and 6 bases for J; bases not matched to a gene: 4. CDR3 in amino acids: CASSLGTGGEAEAFF. The CDR3 coding sequence is TGTGCCAGCAGCTTGGGGACAGGGGGCGAGGCTGAAGCTTTCTTT.

The genes are TRBV7-2 and TRBJ2-1, with 10 bases fitting TRBD1. Per the germline V gene, CDR1 is SGHTA and CDR2 is FQGNSA. This CDR3 region has 16 residues. Unmatched junction bases numbered 11, after V lost 5 bases and J lost 7 bases. The CDR3 is CASSGRDRGFGNEQFF. The DNA of the CDR3 is TGTGCCAGCAGCGGCCGGGACAGGGGCTTTGGAAATGAGCAGTTCTTC.

In this sample, this clonotype turned up many times. The rearrangement joins TRBV7-8 to TRBJ2-1; no reliable D call. The V and J ends lost 1 base and 9 bases respectively, with 10 bases between them. Germline V gene sequence: CDR1 SGHVS, CDR2 FQNEAQ. The length of the CDR3 is 13 residues. CDR3 amino acids: CASSLVRRGEQFF. CDR3 DNA: TGTGCCAGCAGCTTAGTTCGTAGAGGTGAGCAGTTCTTC.

This clonotype was detected ten times or more. The J gene is TRBJ1-2, the V gene TRBV15; D gene ambiguous. The length of the CDR3 is 13 residues. The V end lost 3 bases, the J end lost 4 bases, and 9 bases lay between the germline ends. Germline-derived CDR1 and CDR2 are LNHNV and YYDKDF (reference sequence). As DNA, the CDR3 is TGTGCCACCAGCAGGGGAATTAGCTATGGCTACACCTTC. It encodes CATSRGISYGYTF.

This clonotype has at least ten counts. The chain combines TRBV20-1 with TRBJ2-3, with a possible D match to TRBD2 (5 bases). Trimming pared 0 bases from V and 3 bases from J, leaving 28 bases between. The CDR3 is 20 amino acids. Per germline, CDR1 DFQATT and CDR2 SNEGSKA (reference sequence). CDR3 region: CSARDIGDKVMGLWTDTQYF. The CDR3 nucleotides read TGCAGTGCTAGAGATATCGGGGATAAGGTGATGGGTCTGTGGACAGATACGCAGTATTTT.

The genes are TRBV28 and TRBJ1-6, with a weak D call TRBD1 (6 bases). This CDR3 is built from 17 residues. Trimming pared 6 bases from V and 6 bases from J, leaving 21 bases between. Germline V gives CDR1 MDHEN, CDR2 SYDVKM. The CDR3 sequence is CASSSTTGIGLNSPLHF. In nucleotides, the CDR3 is TGTGCCAGCAGCTCCACCACAGGGATCGGGCTTAATTCACCCCTCCACTTT.

The gene calls are TRBV2 and TRBJ2-3, with 9 bases that match TRBD2. CDR3 length equals 16 residues. Germline CDR1 reads SNHLY; CDR2 reads FYNNEI. V lost 5 bases and J lost 2; bases outside the gene matches: 8. The CDR3 region is CASSQRLAVLTDTQYF. DNA for the CDR3: TGTGCCAGCAGTCAACGACTAGCGGTACTCACAGATACGCAGTATTTT.